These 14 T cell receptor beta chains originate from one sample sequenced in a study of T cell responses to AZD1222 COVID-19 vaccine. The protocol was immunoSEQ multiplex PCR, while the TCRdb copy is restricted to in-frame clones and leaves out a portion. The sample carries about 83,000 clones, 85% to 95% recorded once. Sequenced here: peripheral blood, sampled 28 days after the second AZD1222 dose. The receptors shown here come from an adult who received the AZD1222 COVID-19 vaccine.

The CDR3 nucleotides read TGCGCCAGCAGTAGAATGTGGGGCAGCATGAACACTGAAGCTTTCTTT. Translating gives CASSRMWGSMNTEAFF. The rearrangement uses TRBV10-1 and TRBJ1-1, with D tentatively TRBD1 (5 bases). Germline V lookup: CDR1 WNHNN, CDR2 SYGVQD (reference sequence). The V gene lost 5 bases and the J gene lost 0 bases, with 16 bases spanning the gap. The CDR3 is 16 residues long.

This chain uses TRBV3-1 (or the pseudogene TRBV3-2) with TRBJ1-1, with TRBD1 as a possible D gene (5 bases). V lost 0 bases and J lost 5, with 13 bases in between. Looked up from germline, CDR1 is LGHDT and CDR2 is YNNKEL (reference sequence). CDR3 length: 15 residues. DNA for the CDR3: TGTGCCAGCAGCCAAGATTCCGGGGGGGGTACTGAAGCTTTCTTT. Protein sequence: CASSQDSGGGTEAFF.

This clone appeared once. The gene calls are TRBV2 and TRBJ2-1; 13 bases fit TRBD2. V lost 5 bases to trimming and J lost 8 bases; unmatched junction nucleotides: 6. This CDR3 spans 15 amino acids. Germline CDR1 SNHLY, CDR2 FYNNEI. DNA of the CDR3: TGTGCCAGCAGTTCCCGGACTAGCGGGAGCGATGAGCAGTTCTTC. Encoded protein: CASSSRTSGSDEQFF.

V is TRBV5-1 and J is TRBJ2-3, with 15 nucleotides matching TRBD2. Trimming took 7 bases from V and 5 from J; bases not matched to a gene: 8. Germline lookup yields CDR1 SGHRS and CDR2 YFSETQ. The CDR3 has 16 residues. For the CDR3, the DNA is TGCGCCAGCTCTGGACTAGCGGGAGGGCCGGGAGATACGCAGTATTTT. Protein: CASSGLAGGPGDTQYF. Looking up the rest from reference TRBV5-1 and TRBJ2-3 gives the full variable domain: KAGVTQTPRYLIKTRGQQVTLSCSPISGHRSVSWYQQTPGQGLQFLFEYFSETQRNKGNFPGRFSGRQFSNSRSEMNVSTLELGDSALYLCASSGLAGGPGDTQYFGPGTRLTVL.

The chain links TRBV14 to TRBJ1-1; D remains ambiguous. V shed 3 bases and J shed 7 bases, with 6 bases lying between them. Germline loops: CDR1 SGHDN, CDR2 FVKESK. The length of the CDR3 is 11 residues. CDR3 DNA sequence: TGTGCCAGCAGCCAGGGCGGTGAAGCTTTCTTT. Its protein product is CASSQGGEAFF.

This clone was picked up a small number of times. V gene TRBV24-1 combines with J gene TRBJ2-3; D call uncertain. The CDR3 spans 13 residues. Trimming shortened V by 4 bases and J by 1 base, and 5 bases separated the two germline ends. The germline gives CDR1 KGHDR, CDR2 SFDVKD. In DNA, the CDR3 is TGTGCCACCAGTGAGGGCGGCACAGATACGCAGTATTTT. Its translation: CATSEGGTDTQYF.

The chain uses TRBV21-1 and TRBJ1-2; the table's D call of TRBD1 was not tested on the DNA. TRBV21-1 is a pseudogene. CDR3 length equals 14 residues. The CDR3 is CASSKRGRFTGYTF. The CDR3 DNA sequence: TGTGCCAGCAGCAAAAGGGGGCGCTTTACTGGCTACACCTTC.

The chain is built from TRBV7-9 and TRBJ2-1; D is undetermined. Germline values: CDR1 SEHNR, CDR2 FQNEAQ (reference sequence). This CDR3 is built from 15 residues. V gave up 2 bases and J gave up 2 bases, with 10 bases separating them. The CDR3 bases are TGTGCCAGCAGCTTATCAGCTCTTACCTACAATGAGCAGTTCTTC. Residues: CASSLSALTYNEQFF.

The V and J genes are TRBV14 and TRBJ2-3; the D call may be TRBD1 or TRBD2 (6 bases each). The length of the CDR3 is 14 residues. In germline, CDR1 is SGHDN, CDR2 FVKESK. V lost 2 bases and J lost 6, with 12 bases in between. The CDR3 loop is CASSQQGRWDTQYF. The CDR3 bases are TGTGCCAGCAGCCAACAGGGGAGGTGGGATACGCAGTATTTT.

For the CDR3, the DNA is TGTGCCAGCAGCCCCGGGACTAGCGGGTACAACAATGAGCAGTTCTTC. This translates into CASSPGTSGYNNEQFF. The chain combines TRBV9 with TRBJ2-1; the match to TRBD2 covers 12 bases. V shed 4 bases, J shed 5 bases, and the junction held 7 bases outside the gene matches. Germline CDR1 SGDLS, CDR2 YYNGEE. The CDR3 has 16 amino acids.

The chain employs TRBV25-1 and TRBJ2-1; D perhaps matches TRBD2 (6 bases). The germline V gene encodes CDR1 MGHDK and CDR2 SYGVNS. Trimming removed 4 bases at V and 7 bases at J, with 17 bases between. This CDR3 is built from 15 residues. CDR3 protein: CASSGRGRQLNEQFF. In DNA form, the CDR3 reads TGTGCCAGCAGTGGGAGGGGTCGGCAGCTGAATGAGCAGTTCTTC. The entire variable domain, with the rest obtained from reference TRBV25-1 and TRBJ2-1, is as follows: EADIYQTPRYLVIGTGKKITLECSQTMGHDKMYWYQQDPGMELHLIHYSYGVNSTEKGDLSSESTVSRIRTEHFPLTLESARPSHTSQYLCASSGRGRQLNEQFFGPGTRLTVL.

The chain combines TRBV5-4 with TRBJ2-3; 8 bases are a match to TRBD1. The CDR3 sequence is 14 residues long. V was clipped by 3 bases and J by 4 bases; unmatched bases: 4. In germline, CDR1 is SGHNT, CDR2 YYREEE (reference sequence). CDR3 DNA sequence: TGTGCCAGCAGCTCGCCACAGGGGGCAGATACGCAGTATTTT. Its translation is CASSSPQGADTQYF.

In DNA form, the CDR3 reads TGTGCCAGCAGGTCCACTAGCGGGTTCAATGAGCAGTTCTTC. Its protein product is CASRSTSGFNEQFF. This chain links TRBV3-1 (or the pseudogene TRBV3-2) with TRBJ2-1; 9 nucleotides agree with TRBD2. In germline, CDR1 is LGHDT, CDR2 YNNKEL (reference sequence). V lost 6 bases, J lost 6 bases, and 6 bases stayed unmatched. The CDR3 loop spans 14 amino acids.

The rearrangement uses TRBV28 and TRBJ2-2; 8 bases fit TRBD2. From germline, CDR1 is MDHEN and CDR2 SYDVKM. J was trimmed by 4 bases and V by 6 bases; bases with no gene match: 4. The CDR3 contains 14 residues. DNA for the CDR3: TGTGCCAGCAGCCCGGGGGGGAGCACCGGGGAGCTGTTTTTT. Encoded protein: CASSPGGSTGELFF.